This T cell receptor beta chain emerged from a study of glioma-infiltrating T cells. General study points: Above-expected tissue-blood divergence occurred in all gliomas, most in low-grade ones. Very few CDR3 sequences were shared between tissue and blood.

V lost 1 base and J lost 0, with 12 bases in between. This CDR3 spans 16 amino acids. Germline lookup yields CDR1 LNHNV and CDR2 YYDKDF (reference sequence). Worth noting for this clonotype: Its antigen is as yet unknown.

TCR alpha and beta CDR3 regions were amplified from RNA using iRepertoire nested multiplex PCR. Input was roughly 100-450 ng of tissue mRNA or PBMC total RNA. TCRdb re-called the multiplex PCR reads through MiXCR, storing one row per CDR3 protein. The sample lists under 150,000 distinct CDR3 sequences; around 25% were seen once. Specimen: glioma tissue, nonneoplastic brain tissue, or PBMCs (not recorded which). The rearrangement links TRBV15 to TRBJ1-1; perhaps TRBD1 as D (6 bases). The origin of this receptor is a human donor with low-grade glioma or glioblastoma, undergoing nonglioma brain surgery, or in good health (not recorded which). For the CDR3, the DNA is TGTGCCACCAGCAGAGTACAGGGCCTCATGAACACTGAAGCTTTCTTT. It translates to CATSRVQGLMNTEAFF.